A selection of T cell receptor beta chains follows, all from one sample in a study of blood T cell repertoires in COVID-19. Profiling relied on immunoSEQ multiplex PCR, and the TCRdb table lists in-frame clones only, not all of them. Among some 180,000 clones listed, 79% were seen once. The sequencing sample was made of peripheral blood. The source is a woman aged 40 to 55 with COVID-19, enrolled during active disease. Each CDR3 is given with its conserved first and last residue. A D gene is named only where the DNA matches it firmly. The listing skips clone size in some rows; elsewhere it reads once, few, many or a size class.

CDR3 length,J gene,clone size,D gene,V gene,CDR3 DNA,CDR3 protein
12,TRBJ2-5,-,-,TRBV10-3,TGTGCCATCAGTGGGGGGGAAGAGACCCAGTACTTC,CAISGGEETQYF
13,TRBJ1-1,-,-,TRBV7-9,TGTGCCAGCAGCGTAGGATCGGGGACTGAAGCTTTCTTT,CASSVGSGTEAFF
18,TRBJ2-1,-,TRBD1,TRBV24-1,TGTGCCACCAGTGATTCCAACCTTGGGACAGGGGGGATATATGAGCAGTTCTTC,CATSDSNLGTGGIYEQFF
15,TRBJ1-4,-,-,TRBV10-3,TGTGCCATCAGTGACGAGGGTCGGGCTAATGAAAAACTGTTTTTT,CAISDEGRANEKLFF
15,TRBJ1-4,-,TRBD1,TRBV6-1,TGTGCCAGCAGTGACGAGACAGGGGGTAATGAAAAACTGTTTTTT,CASSDETGGNEKLFF
14,TRBJ1-1,-,TRBD1,TRBV10-3,TGTGCCATCAGTGGCTCCGGGACAGGGATAAAGGCTTTCTTT,CAISGSGTGIKAFF
16,TRBJ1-4,-,-,TRBV25-1,TGTGCCAGCAGTGAAACGGGAAACAGACTCTATGAAAAACTGTTTTTT,CASSETGNRLYEKLFF
15,TRBJ2-3,-,TRBD1,TRBV6-5,TGTGCCAGCAGTTATTCCGGACAGGGCACAGATACGCAGTATTTT,CASSYSGQGTDTQYF
14,TRBJ2-5,-,TRBD1,TRBV11-2,TGTGCCAGCAGCTTAGGTCAGGGGGAAGAGACCCAGTACTTC,CASSLGQGEETQYF
16,TRBJ1-2,-,TRBD1,TRBV28,TGTGCCAGCAGCCTCGGGGGAGGACAGGCGTTCTATGGCTACACCTTC,CASSLGGGQAFYGYTF
14,TRBJ1-4,-,-,TRBV6-5,TGTGCCAGCAGTTTCAGGGGTCCTCGGGAAAAACTGTTTTTT,CASSFRGPREKLFF
14,TRBJ2-1,-,-,TRBV7-6,TGTGCCAGCAGCTTAGGGGGGGTATACAATGAGCAGTTCTTC,CASSLGGVYNEQFF
13,TRBJ1-2,-,-,TRBV30,TGTGCCTGGAGTACCAACAGTGGGTTGGGCTACACCTTC,CAWSTNSGLGYTF
16,TRBJ2-7,-,TRBD2,TRBV19,TGTGCCAGTAGCTCTAGCGGGAGGGCCAGGGACTACGAGCAGTACTTC,CASSSSGRARDYEQYF
19,TRBJ2-6,-,TRBD1,TRBV6-4,TGTGCCAGCAGTGACGGACAGGGGGCGCGGGTTGGAGGGGCCAACGTCCTGACTTTC,CASSDGQGARVGGANVLTF
15,TRBJ2-5,-,-,TRBV19,TGTGCCAGTAGTTCCACCGGGACAATCCAAGAGACCCAGTACTTC,CASSSTGTIQETQYF
17,TRBJ2-6,-,-,TRBV7-6,TGTGCCAGCAGCTCGCTGGCAGGAAGCTCTGGGGCCAACGTCCTGACTTTC,CASSSLAGSSGANVLTF
13,TRBJ2-1,-,TRBD2,TRBV6-5,TGTGCCAGCGTGAGGCTAGCGGGCGGTGAGCAGTTCTTC,CASVRLAGGEQFF
12,TRBJ2-1,-,-,TRBV3-1/TRBV3-2,TGTGCCAGCAGCCAGACAGGCAATGAGCAGTTCTTC,CASSQTGNEQFF
13,TRBJ1-1,few,-,TRBV5-1,TGCGCCAGCAGCTTGGAGGGGCTCACTGAAGCTTTCTTT,CASSLEGLTEAFF
16,TRBJ2-4,-,TRBD2,TRBV18,TGTGCCAGCTCACGTCGACTAGCGGGGGTAAATTACATTCAGTACTTC,CASSRRLAGVNYIQYF
15,TRBJ2-5,few,TRBD2,TRBV19,TGTGCCAGTAGAGGAGCGGGGGCCCTGAGAGAGACCCAGTACTTC,CASRGAGALRETQYF
18,TRBJ2-1,-,TRBD2,TRBV3-1/TRBV3-2,TGTGCCAGCCGACCAGGGACTAGTCTCGTTAGCTCCTACAATGAGCAGTTCTTC,CASRPGTSLVSSYNEQFF
13,TRBJ2-3,-,-,TRBV19,TGTGCCAGTAGTATAGAACGGACAGATACGCAGTATTTT,CASSIERTDTQYF
15,TRBJ1-6,-,TRBD1,TRBV5-5,TGTGCCAGCAGCTTGGCAGGGGGTCATAATTCACCCCTCCACTTT,CASSLAGGHNSPLHF
15,TRBJ2-3,-,TRBD2,TRBV7-2,TGTGCCAGCAGCTTAGAGACTAGCGGCCCAGATACGCAGTATTTT,CASSLETSGPDTQYF
18,TRBJ1-2,-,-,TRBV4-3,TGCGCCAGCAGCCAAGATTTCTCGGCAGGGTTCCATGTCAGGGGCTACACCTTC,CASSQDFSAGFHVRGYTF
20,TRBJ2-3,-,TRBD2,TRBV24-1,TGTGCCACCAGTGACAGTCCGGGACTAGCGGGAACTGTCGGGGCAGATACGCAGTATTTT,CATSDSPGLAGTVGADTQYF
14,TRBJ1-4,once,-,TRBV6-5,TGTGCCAGCACCTGGAGTGCAACTAATGAAAAACTGTTTTTT,CASTWSATNEKLFF
14,TRBJ2-3,many,-,TRBV7-3,TGTGCCAGCAGCCCTCGGGGAACCACAGATACGCAGTATTTT,CASSPRGTTDTQYF
13,TRBJ1-5,-,-,TRBV3-1/TRBV3-2,TGTGCCAGCAGCCCAACAGGGAATCAGCCCCAGCATTTT,CASSPTGNQPQHF
13,TRBJ2-1,once,-,TRBV2,TGTGCCAGCGCAGAGGGCAGAAACAATGAGCAGTTCTTC,CASAEGRNNEQFF
18,TRBJ2-1,few,-,TRBV3-1/TRBV3-2,TGTGCCAGCAGCCAAGTCCGGTGGAAACAGGTCCCAACCAATGAGCAGTTCTTC,CASSQVRWKQVPTNEQFF
14,TRBJ1-5,-,-,TRBV7-9,TGTGCCAGCAGCTTGATGGCAGGGGATCAGCCCCAGCATTTT,CASSLMAGDQPQHF
18,TRBJ2-5,-,TRBD2,TRBV9,TGTGCCAGCAGCGTTTCAAGCGGGGGGGGCCAGGGGCAAGAGACCCAGTACTTC,CASSVSSGGGQGQETQYF
15,TRBJ2-3,once,-,TRBV7-2,TGTGCCAGCAGCTTAGAGTATCTACAGACAGATACGCAGTATTTT,CASSLEYLQTDTQYF
13,TRBJ2-1,-,-,TRBV10-1,TGCGCCAGCACCCGGGATACGCTCAATGAGCAGTTCTTC,CASTRDTLNEQFF
16,TRBJ1-5,-,-,TRBV4-2,TGTGCCAGCAGCCAAGCCCAGGGTAGGGTGGACCAGCCCCAGCATTTT,CASSQAQGRVDQPQHF
17,TRBJ1-2,-,-,TRBV9,TGTGCCAGCAGCGTAGCACGATCGGGAGGTAATGGGGATGGCTACACCTTC,CASSVARSGGNGDGYTF